This T cell receptor beta chain was recovered during a study of shared clonotypes between healthy human individuals. Broader study findings: The researchers took only blood, and tissue repertoires probably look different. Among donors, sharing of clonotypes was expected to be affected by sequencing depth.

Comments on this clone: Its antigen is not identified.

V was clipped by 6 bases and J by 7 bases; unmatched bases: 11. Germline-derived CDR1 and CDR2 are MDHEN and SYDVKM. This CDR3 is 17 amino acids long. All participating donors were Caucasian adults from Nashville, Tennessee. Authors' methods: Junction-only immunoSEQ sequences carried no quality scores, so filtering differed. The assay was immunoSEQ multiplex PCR, and TCRdb's table has in-frame clones only and misses some. V and J calls and clone size follow that table, whereas D and trimming were derived from the DNA. The sample has 450,000 to 500,000 clones, almost 80% seen once. The chain uses TRBV28 and TRBJ2-2; 13 bases align to TRBD2. The source of this sequence is a woman aged 40 to 50 in good health. Some clones in this sample may be carry-over from other donors' samples. Sequencing input: PBMCs. Here the CDR3 DNA reads TGTGCCAGCAGAAGTTTCGGGACTAGCGGGATTTACGGGGAGCTGTTTTTT. Translating gives CASRSFGTSGIYGELFF.